A single sample gave rise to the 17 T cell receptor beta chains below, sequenced in a study of T cell repertoires in cytomegalovirus infection. Each CDR3 protein gets one entry after TCRdb re-called the reads with MiXCR. The data show some 560,000 distinct CDR3 sequences, approximately 40% seen once. Their specific antigens are unknown. Sequencing was performed on cultured PBMCs, taken from culture after CMV antigen stimulation. The source is a human donor in good health (CMV status not recorded). Some clones in this sample may be carry-over from other donors' samples.

The chain has TRBV7-6 and TRBJ2-1; 11 bases line up with TRBD2. CDR1 and CDR2 from the germline V gene are SGHVS and FNYEAQ. V lost 3 bases, J lost 6 bases, and 10 bases stayed unmatched. This CDR3 region has 17 residues. Written as DNA, the CDR3 is TGTGCCAGCAGCTTGAGTAGTACTAGCGGGAGTCTCAATGAGCAGTTCTTC. Encoded protein: CASSLSSTSGSLNEQFF.

The chain has TRBV7-6 and TRBJ2-7; D is unresolved. V lost 1 base and J lost 0, with 7 bases in between. Looked up from germline, CDR1 is SGHVS and CDR2 is FNYEAQ. There are 14 residues in the CDR3. The CDR3 nucleotides read TGTGCCAGCAGCTTAGGGTGGAGCTCCTACGAGCAGTACTTC. Protein product: CASSLGWSSYEQYF. Full variable domain (rest looked up from reference TRBV7-6 and TRBJ2-7): GAGVSQSPRYKVTKRGQDVALRCDPISGHVSLYWYRQALGQGPEFLTYFNYEAQQDKSGLPNDRFSAERPEGSISTLTIQRTEQRDSAMYRCASSLGWSSYEQYFGPGTRLTVT.

CDR3 sequence: CSARDTLDLQYF. The CDR3 nucleotides are TGCAGTGCTAGAGATACATTGGACTTGCAGTACTTC. This chain connects TRBV20-1 to TRBJ2-7, with D perhaps matching TRBD2 (5 bases). The CDR3 contains 12 residues. The V gene lost 0 bases and the J gene lost 9 bases, with 12 bases spanning the gap. Germline V gene data show CDR1 as DFQATT and CDR2 as SNEGSKA (reference sequence).

The chain carries TRBV7-2 and TRBJ1-6, with 7 bases lining up with TRBD1. The junction had 10 bases not matched to a gene; V was cut back by 6 bases and J by 8 bases. CDR1 and CDR2 from the germline V gene are SGHTA and FQGNSA. The CDR3 consists of 15 residues. The CDR3 DNA reads TGTGCCAGCAGAAGTACAGGGGTGGATGATTCACCCCTCCACTTT. It specifies CASRSTGVDDSPLHF. Variable domain in full (rest from reference TRBV7-2 and TRBJ1-6): GAGVSQSPSNKVTEKGKDVELRCDPISGHTALYWYRQSLGQGLEFLIYFQGNSAPDKSGLPSDRFSAERTGGSVSTLTIQRTQQEDSAVYLCASRSTGVDDSPLHFGNGTRLTVT.

The chain has TRBV11-2 and TRBJ2-5; TRBD1 or TRBD2 may be the D gene (5 bases each). The CDR3 loop spans 17 amino acids. In germline, CDR1 is SGHAT, CDR2 FQNNGV. V was trimmed by 4 bases and J by 5 bases, leaving 23 bases between them. The DNA of the CDR3 is TGTGCCAGCAGCTCATGGATGGCAGGTGGGGGTAGGGAGACCCAGTACTTC. Translating gives CASSSWMAGGGRETQYF.

This clonotype has just a few counts. The chain uses TRBV7-2 and TRBJ2-5, with D perhaps TRBD2 (6 bases). V was shortened by 6 bases and J by 11 bases, with 19 bases between the two germline ends. Germline V lookup: CDR1 SGHTA, CDR2 FQGNSA. This CDR3 has 13 residues. DNA of the CDR3: TGTGCCAGCAGTCCGCCAAATGGGGAGGCTCAGTACTTC. Amino acids: CASSPPNGEAQYF.

The CDR3 sequence is CSARETGIRGYTF. CDR3 DNA: TGCAGTGCTAGAGAGACAGGGATCCGAGGCTACACCTTC. The rearrangement uses TRBV20-1 and TRBJ1-2, with 7 bases lining up with TRBD1. With 0 bases clipped from V and 8 bases from J, the junction kept 6 bases outside the gene matches. Germline values: CDR1 DFQATT, CDR2 SNEGSKA (reference sequence). The CDR3 runs 13 residues.

The chain's CDR3 is CASTTGTGAYEQYF. The CDR3 region has the DNA TGTGCCAGCACCACCGGGACAGGGGCCTACGAGCAGTACTTC. The chain uses TRBV6-2 or TRBV6-3 and TRBJ2-7, with 10 nucleotides matching TRBD1. J gave up 2 bases and V 7 bases, and 5 bases lay outside the gene matches. CDR1 MNHEY and CDR2 SVGEGT come from the germline V gene. This CDR3 contains 14 residues.

The J gene is TRBJ2-5, the V gene TRBV5-3; D is uncertain. TRBV5-3 has ORF status, its function being uncertain. This CDR3 contains 13 residues. The germline V and J ends were trimmed by 8 bases and 2 bases, with 13 bases remaining between them. CDR3: CASSAAVQETQYF. CDR3 DNA sequence: TGTGCCAGCAGCGCCGCCGTTCAAGAGACCCAGTACTTC.

This rearrangement joins TRBV19 to TRBJ1-1; a weak D match, TRBD1 (6 bases). Germline CDR1 and CDR2: LNHDA and SQIVND (reference sequence). The CDR3 extends over 12 amino acids. The DNA for the CDR3 is TGTGTCGCCCGGGGGCGGAACACTGAAGCTTTCTTT. This sequence encodes CVARGRNTEAFF.

A few counts support this clonotype. The chain has TRBV7-8 and TRBJ2-1; D unclear. Trimming removed 0 bases from V and 7 bases from J, with 4 bases in between. The germline V gene has CDR1 SGHVS and CDR2 FQNEAQ. This CDR3 contains 12 residues. This chain's CDR3 is CASSLARNEQFF. The CDR3 coding sequence is TGTGCCAGCAGCTTAGCTAGGAATGAGCAGTTCTTC.

The rearrangement uses TRBV10-3 and TRBJ2-6, with TRBD1 identical over 10 bases. Germline CDR1 ENHRY, CDR2 SYGVKD. V trimming: 5 bases; J trimming: 2 bases; junction bases outside the gene matches: 6. The CDR3 is made up of 17 amino acids. The CDR3: CAISPGQGTPGANVLTF. CDR3 sequence (DNA): TGTGCCATCAGTCCGGGACAGGGGACCCCTGGGGCCAACGTCCTGACTTTC.

V usage is TRBV6-1 and J usage is TRBJ1-2; possible D gene TRBD1, 6 bases. Germline V gene sequence: CDR1 MNHNS, CDR2 SASEGT. The CDR3 has 13 amino acids. V was clipped by 6 bases and J by 8 bases, with 16 bases between them. The CDR3 DNA reads TGTGCCAGCAGGGACAGAGCCTTTGTCGGCTACACCTTC. Translated, it gives CASRDRAFVGYTF.

In this sample, this clonotype turned up a few times. CDR3 amino acids: CASSPGTNSDGGELFF. For the CDR3, the DNA is TGTGCCAGCAGCCCCGGGACCAACAGTGATGGCGGGGAGCTGTTTTTT. V is TRBV7-6 and J is TRBJ2-2; D may match TRBD1 or TRBD2 (5 bases each). Germline-derived CDR1 and CDR2 are SGHVS and FNYEAQ. This CDR3 spans 16 amino acids. The germline V and J ends were trimmed by 5 bases and 7 bases, with 20 bases remaining between them.

The rearrangement joins TRBV5-4 to TRBJ2-7; D unresolved. The CDR3 consists of 15 residues. Germline-derived CDR1 and CDR2 are SGHNT and YYREEE (reference sequence). Between the trimmed V and J ends, which lost 3 bases and 0 bases, there was a span of 13 bases. The CDR3: CASSSNSRNSYEQYF. The CDR3 coding sequence is TGTGCCAGCAGCTCCAACTCCCGCAACTCCTACGAGCAGTACTTC.

The gene calls are TRBV7-2 and TRBJ2-5, with TRBD2 matching 10 bases. J was trimmed by 7 bases and V by 7 bases; bases with no gene match: 12. This CDR3 region has 15 residues. Germline V gene lookup returns CDR1 SGHTA and CDR2 FQGNSA. CDR3 in DNA: TGTGCCAGCACCCTCCCTCAGGCTAGCGGGGGGACCCAGTACTTC. This sequence encodes CASTLPQASGGTQYF.

CDR3 region: CSARRSSYNEQFF. The CDR3 coding sequence is TGCAGTGCTCGAAGAAGCTCCTACAATGAGCAGTTCTTC. This chain joins TRBV20-1 and TRBJ2-1, with no clear D. Between the trimmed V and J ends, which lost 5 bases and 0 bases, there was a span of 8 bases. CDR1 DFQATT and CDR2 SNEGSKA come from the germline V gene (reference sequence). This CDR3 region has 13 residues.